These 18 T cell receptor beta chains share one sample of origin, sequenced in a study of blood T cell repertoires in COVID-19. Clones were sequenced by immunoSEQ multiplex PCR, and TCRdb holds only the in-frame ones, with some missing. The data contain 200,000 to 300,000 clones, approximately 86% of them singletons. Source material: peripheral blood. These receptors were collected from a woman aged 55 to 70 who had recovered from COVID-19.

The rearrangement joins TRBV20-1 to TRBJ1-6; D remains ambiguous. The ends were cut back, 3 bases at V and 10 bases at J, with 7 bases in the middle. The CDR3 consists of 11 residues. Looked up from germline, CDR1 is DFQATT and CDR2 is SNEGSKA (reference sequence). The CDR3 bases are TGCAGTGCTAGCGGGAGGTCACCCCTCCACTTT. Amino acids: CSASGRSPLHF.

The gene calls are TRBV7-2 and TRBJ2-7, with 9 bases that match TRBD1. CDR3 length: 16 residues. The V gene end was trimmed by 8 bases and the J gene end by 4 bases; junction bases not matched to a gene: 15. CDR1 and CDR2 (germline): SGHTA, FQGNSA. In DNA form, the CDR3 reads TGTGCCAGCGCCGCCCAGATCGGGACAGGGATTTACGAGCAGTACTTC. Its translation: CASAAQIGTGIYEQYF.

The chain carries TRBV29-1 and TRBJ1-1, with 8 bases aligning to TRBD1. The CDR3 is made up of 12 amino acids. Per the germline V gene, CDR1 is SQVTM and CDR2 is ANQGSEA. Trimming removed 4 bases from V and 5 bases from J; junction bases left unmatched: 3. The CDR3 DNA follows: TGCAGCGTTGTACGACAGGGGACTGAAGCTTTCTTT. This sequence encodes CSVVRQGTEAFF.

The chain links TRBV6-6 to TRBJ1-4; a possible D gene is TRBD1 (5 bases). The ends were cut back, 5 bases at V and 5 bases at J, with 15 bases in the middle. CDR3 length: 15 amino acids. CDR1 is MNHNY and CDR2 is SVGAGI in the germline V gene (reference sequence). The CDR3 DNA sequence: TGTGCCAGCAGTGACCTCGGGCAGGGAAATGAAAAACTGTTTTTT. Protein sequence: CASSDLGQGNEKLFF.

This chain uses TRBV3-1 (or the pseudogene TRBV3-2) with TRBJ1-3, with unresolved D. Trimming cost V 4 bases and J 7 bases, with 8 bases left between them. CDR1 and CDR2 (germline): LGHDT, YNNKEL (reference sequence). There are 12 residues in the CDR3. The CDR3 sequence is CASSPSRNTIYF. CDR3 nucleotides: TGTGCCAGCAGCCCCTCTAGGAACACCATATATTTT.

The chain joins TRBV11-2 to TRBJ2-5, with 7 bases fitting TRBD1. The CDR3 loop spans 13 amino acids. V trimming: 5 bases; J trimming: 6 bases; junction bases outside the gene matches: 6. Germline V CDR1 and CDR2: SGHAT, FQNNGV. The CDR3 DNA follows: TGTGCCAGCAGCACCCAACAGGGGAAGACCCAGTACTTC. The encoded protein is CASSTQQGKTQYF.

The chain is built from TRBV7-3 and TRBJ2-3; TRBD2 matches 7 bases. Germline V gene lookup returns CDR1 SGHTA and CDR2 FQGTGA. This CDR3 spans 15 amino acids. CDR3 in amino acids: CGSRQPGGERYTQYF. CDR3 coding DNA: TGTGGGTCAAGACAGCCTGGGGGGGAGCGGTATACGCAGTATTTT.

The rearrangement links TRBV9 to TRBJ2-2; the match to TRBD2 covers 12 bases. The germline CDR1 and CDR2 sequences are SGDLS and YYNGEE. The CDR3 is made up of 15 amino acids. The ends lost 3 bases at V and 4 bases at J; junction bases unmatched: 1. CDR3 sequence: CASSASGGGTGELFF. CDR3 nucleotides: TGTGCCAGCAGCGCTAGCGGGGGGGGCACCGGGGAGCTGTTTTTT.

J is TRBJ2-5 and V is TRBV7-3; D perhaps matches TRBD1 (6 bases). The V gene lost 0 bases and the J gene lost 2 bases, with 10 bases spanning the gap. Germline values: CDR1 SGHTA, CDR2 FQGTGA. CDR3 length: 15 amino acids. CDR3 loop: CASSLTGTPQETQYF. In DNA, the CDR3 is TGTGCCAGCAGCTTAACCGGGACACCACAAGAGACCCAGTACTTC.

The chain couples TRBV19 to TRBJ2-5, with D unclear. CDR3 size: 13 residues. Trimming pared 6 bases from V and 2 bases from J, leaving 10 bases between. CDR1 and CDR2 (germline): LNHDA, SQIVND (reference sequence). The chain's CDR3 is CASSPGGQETQYF. DNA of the CDR3: TGTGCCAGTAGCCCAGGTGGGCAAGAGACCCAGTACTTC.

Regarding this clone: The germline gene is not matched at one end of the junction; a read error may be the cause. J is TRBJ1-1 and V is TRBV19, with 7 bases aligning to TRBD1. Germline lookup yields CDR1 LNHDA and CDR2 SQIVND (reference sequence). The CDR3 is made up of 15 amino acids. CDR3 in DNA: TGTGCCAGTAGGATAGCCAGACAGGGCTACACTGAAGCTTTCTTT. Its protein product is CASRIARQGYTEAFF.

The CDR3 sequence: CSVGPLAGSYYNEQFF. The CDR3 nucleotides read TGCAGCGTTGGACCTTTGGCCGGGTCGTACTACAATGAGCAGTTCTTC. The chain employs TRBV29-1 and TRBJ2-1; the D is unclear. V shed 4 bases and J shed 3 bases, with 19 bases lying between them. The CDR3 is 16 residues long. Germline values: CDR1 SQVTM, CDR2 ANQGSEA.

This sequence joins TRBV5-8 and TRBJ1-5, with D possibly TRBD1 on 5 matching bases. Trimming left V 2 bases short and J 2 bases short, with 11 bases between. Looked up from germline, CDR1 is SGHTS and CDR2 is YDEGEE. This CDR3 contains 15 residues. DNA of the CDR3: TGTGCCAGCAGCTTTAGGACACTGGGCAATCAGCCCCAGCATTTT. This translates into CASSFRTLGNQPQHF.

The CDR3 reads CASRIGQGESWPQHF. The DNA for the CDR3 is TGCGCCAGCAGGATAGGACAGGGAGAATCATGGCCCCAGCATTTT. The rearrangement links TRBV10-2 to TRBJ1-5, with 8 bases fitting TRBD1. There are 15 residues in the CDR3. With V trimmed by 6 bases and J by 9 bases, 13 bases remained unmatched. Germline V CDR1 and CDR2: WSHSY, SAAADI.

This chain links TRBV19 with TRBJ2-7; D might be TRBD1 (5 bases). Per the germline V gene, CDR1 is LNHDA and CDR2 is SQIVND (reference sequence). The germline V and J ends were trimmed by 1 base and 1 base, with 11 bases remaining between them. The CDR3 totals 15 residues. The CDR3 here is CASSIAMGQSYEQYF. The DNA of the CDR3 is TGTGCCAGTAGTATAGCCATGGGGCAGTCCTACGAGCAGTACTTC.

The gene calls are TRBV28 and TRBJ2-2; TRBD2 matches at 9 bases. The CDR3 extends over 17 amino acids. V was pared by 2 bases and J by 2 bases, with 6 bases of the junction left unmatched. Germline V lookup: CDR1 MDHEN, CDR2 SYDVKM. CDR3 nucleotide sequence: TGTGCCAGCAGTTTAAGTTCTAGCGGGGTTAACACCGGGGAGCTGTTTTTT. This codes for CASSLSSSGVNTGELFF.

A single count supports this clone. The rearrangement joins TRBV25-1 to TRBJ2-7; 10 positions match TRBD2. CDR1 and CDR2 (germline): MGHDK, SYGVNS. The length of the CDR3 is 15 residues. V shed 5 bases, J shed 2 bases, and the junction held 6 bases outside the gene matches. The CDR3 reads CASSPRSGGAYEQYF. The CDR3 nucleotides read TGTGCCAGCAGTCCGCGCAGCGGGGGGGCCTACGAGCAGTACTTC.

The chain is built from TRBV19 and TRBJ2-7; 9 nucleotides agree with TRBD1. Unmatched junction bases numbered 5, after V lost 6 bases and J lost 5 bases. Germline assignment: CDR1 LNHDA and CDR2 SQIVND (reference sequence). The CDR3 length is 13 residues. CDR3 amino acids: CASRGQGFHEQYF. The CDR3 bases are TGTGCCAGTAGAGGACAGGGGTTCCACGAGCAGTACTTC.